This T cell receptor beta chain comes out of a study of T cells after yellow fever vaccination. Each CDR3 protein gets one entry after TCRdb re-called the 5' RACE reads with MiXCR. The data contain under 550,000 distinct CDR3 sequences, 20% to 25% of them seen just once; the ten biggest clones take up about a sixth. CDR3 size: 14 residues. Germline lookup yields CDR1 SGHTA and CDR2 FQGTGA. Trimming left V 6 bases short and J 3 bases short, with 15 bases between. This clonotype was recorded a few times. This chain connects TRBV7-3 to TRBJ2-7, with TRBD2 as a possible D gene (6 bases). The sequencing used PBMCs, collected approximately 20 days after the first yellow fever vaccination. The sequence was obtained from a man aged 18 to 30 who received the YFV17D yellow fever vaccine. The CDR3 spells CASSPGPAGYEQYF. The CDR3 DNA reads as TGTGCCAGCAGTCCCGGGCCAGCGGGCTACGAGCAGTACTTC.